A selection of T cell receptor beta chains follows, all from one sample in a study of immune evolution from preneoplasia to lung adenocarcinoma. The protocol was immunoSEQ multiplex PCR, while the TCRdb copy is restricted to in-frame clones and leaves out a portion. The sample holds around 6,200 clones, approximately 80% seen once. Sequenced sample: FFPE adjacent normal lung tissue. These receptors all come from a donor older than 65 with lung adenocarcinoma. Both conserved end residues are part of each CDR3. A D gene is named only where the DNA matches it firmly. The listing skips clone size in some rows; elsewhere it reads once, few, many or a size class.

J | D | V | size | DNA | CDR3
TRBJ2-7 | TRBD2 | TRBV4-2 | once | TGTGCCAGCAGCCAACGTAGGGCAACGGGACTAGCGGGAGGTTCGGGATCTTACGAGCAGTACTTC | CASSQRRATGLAGGSGSYEQYF
TRBJ2-1 | - | TRBV7-9 | once | TGTGCCAGCAGCTTAGCCAGGAGCTCCTACAATGAGCAGTTCTTC | CASSLARSSYNEQFF
TRBJ1-2 | TRBD1 | TRBV6-5 | - | TGTGCCAGCAGTTACTCGTCACAGGGGGTCTATGGCTACACCTTC | CASSYSSQGVYGYTF
TRBJ2-3 | TRBD2 | TRBV4-3 | - | TGCGCCAGCAGCCAAGATGGGGTCGGGAGGGGAGATACGCAGTATTTT | CASSQDGVGRGDTQYF
TRBJ2-1 | TRBD2 | TRBV5-1 | - | TGCGCCAGCAGCTTGGAAGTAGCGGGAAGATACAATGAGCAGTTCTTC | CASSLEVAGRYNEQFF
TRBJ1-1 | TRBD1 | TRBV7-6 | - | TGTGCCAGCAGCTCAGGGACAGGGGGCGGCACTGAAGCTTTCTTT | CASSSGTGGGTEAFF
TRBJ2-7 | - | TRBV7-9 | few | TGTGCCAGCAGCCGCTACGGCGAGCAGTACTTC | CASSRYGEQYF
TRBJ1-1 | - | TRBV28 | - | TGTGTCGTCGGACTTATACACACACTGAACACTGAAGCTTTCTTT | CVVGLIHTLNTEAFF
TRBJ2-7 | - | TRBV9 | - | TGTGCCAGCAGCCCCCGGGGAGCGGTATACGAGCAGTACTTC | CASSPRGAVYEQYF
TRBJ1-4 | - | TRBV10-3 | - | TGTGCCATCAGTGAGGGAGACAGAAAACTGTTTTTT | CAISEGDRKLFF
TRBJ2-7 | - | TRBV4-3 | - | TGCGCCAGCAGCCAAGATTGGCCGGGGTCCTACGAGCAGTACTTC | CASSQDWPGSYEQYF
TRBJ2-3 | - | TRBV27 | - | TGTGCCAGCAGTTTATCGACTCTCGGCACAGATACGCAGTATTTT | CASSLSTLGTDTQYF
TRBJ2-2 | TRBD1 | TRBV6-5 | - | TGTGCCAGCAGTTACGGGACAGGGTTTAACACCGGGGAGCTGTTTTTT | CASSYGTGFNTGELFF
TRBJ1-5 | - | TRBV16 | - | TGTGCCAGCAGCCAAAACGGGTATAGCAATCAGCCCCAGCATTTT | CASSQNGYSNQPQHF
TRBJ1-1 | - | TRBV5-1 | - | TGCGCCAGCAGCATGGACCCAGGGATTTCGAACACTGAAGCTTTCTTT | CASSMDPGISNTEAFF
TRBJ1-1 | - | TRBV27 | - | TGTGCCAGCACCCCCAGGGGACAAAACACTGAAGCTTTCTTT | CASTPRGQNTEAFF
TRBJ2-1 | TRBD2 | TRBV19 | - | TGTGCCAGTCAGACTAGCGGGAGTATTGGCAATGAGCAGTTCTTC | CASQTSGSIGNEQFF
TRBJ2-1 | - | TRBV6-4 | - | TGTGCCAGCAGCCAACTAGCCGCAAACAATGAGCAGTTCTTC | CASSQLAANNEQFF
TRBJ2-5 | - | TRBV20-1 | few | TGCAGTGCTACGGGGGAGACCCAGTACTTC | CSATGETQYF
TRBJ2-3 | - | TRBV18 | - | TGTGCCAGCTCACCGGAGAATACGCAGTATTTT | CASSPENTQYF
TRBJ2-3 | TRBD2 | TRBV9 | few | TGTGCCAGCAGCACTAGCGGCTCTAGCACAGATACGCAGTATTTT | CASSTSGSSTDTQYF
TRBJ1-1 | - | TRBV5-1 | - | TGCGCCAGCAGCTTGGAGGGGACGGTTGAAGCTTTCTTT | CASSLEGTVEAFF
TRBJ1-4 | - | TRBV7-8 | few | TGTGCCAGCAGCTTACACCTAGCAACTAATGAAAAACTGTTTTTT | CASSLHLATNEKLFF
TRBJ2-2 | - | TRBV18 | - | TGTGCCAGCTCACCACCGGGATCTACCGGGGAGCTGTTTTTT | CASSPPGSTGELFF
TRBJ2-5 | - | TRBV5-4 | - | TGTGCCAGCAGCTTGCAGGGAGCAGGGGAAGAGACCCAGTACTTC | CASSLQGAGEETQYF
TRBJ2-3 | - | TRBV11-3 | few | TGTGCCAGCAGCTTTGGCGGAGATACGCAGTATTTT | CASSFGGDTQYF
TRBJ2-3 | - | TRBV11-3 | few | TGTGCCAGCCATCGGGGGAGCGCAGTGGGGGCCTCAGATACGCAGTATTTT | CASHRGSAVGASDTQYF
TRBJ2-7 | - | TRBV6-1 | - | TGTGCCAGCAGTATTTACAGGGAAAGCTACGAGCAGTACTTC | CASSIYRESYEQYF
TRBJ1-2 | - | TRBV5-7 | - | TGTGCCAGCAGCTTGACCTGCGACTGGACGCGGACGGGCTATGGCTACACCTTC | CASSLTCDWTRTGYGYTF
TRBJ2-3 | - | TRBV5-1 | - | TGCGCCAGCAGCTTGGCCTGGTTAGATACGCAGTATTTT | CASSLAWLDTQYF
TRBJ2-1 | - | TRBV5-1 | - | TGCGCCAGCAGCTTCGGGGCGGCCAGCTCCTACAATGAGCAGTTCTTC | CASSFGAASSYNEQFF
TRBJ2-5 | TRBD1 | TRBV10-2 | - | TGCGCCAGCAACGAACAGGGGAACTGGGGGACCCAGTACTTC | CASNEQGNWGTQYF
TRBJ2-2 | - | TRBV19 | - | TGTGCCAGTAGTATAGACCGAAACACCGGGGAGCTGTTTTTT | CASSIDRNTGELFF
TRBJ1-1 | - | TRBV6-5 | - | TGTGCCAGCAGGCCGAGACCGAACACTGAAGCTTTCTTT | CASRPRPNTEAFF
TRBJ1-2 | TRBD1 | TRBV29-1 | - | TGCAGCGTTGAAGGGTTATCGGGACAGCTCTATGGCTACACCTTC | CSVEGLSGQLYGYTF
TRBJ2-7 | - | TRBV6-5 | - | TGTGCCAGCAGCCCCCCTGGACGGGACGAGCAGTACTTC | CASSPPGRDEQYF
TRBJ2-7 | - | TRBV19 | - | TGTGCCAGTAGTATATCGGGAGCACCCTACGAGCAGTACTTC | CASSISGAPYEQYF
TRBJ2-1 | - | TRBV29-1 | once | TGCAGCGTTTGGGGATCCAAAAGCTCCTACAATGAGCAGTTCTTC | CSVWGSKSSYNEQFF
TRBJ2-6 | - | TRBV5-1 | few | TGCGCCAGCAGCTTGGCAGGAGGAAACCCTGGGGCCAACGTCCTGACTTTC | CASSLAGGNPGANVLTF
TRBJ2-5 | - | TRBV4-1 | few | TGCGCCAGCAGCCAACCGGGAGCAGAGACCCAGTACTTC | CASSQPGAETQYF
TRBJ2-2 | TRBD1 | TRBV27 | - | TGTGCCAGCAGTTCTCCAGCAGGGGGCTTTGGTGGGGGGGAGCTGTTTTTT | CASSSPAGGFGGGELFF
TRBJ2-7 | - | TRBV5-1 | - | TGCGCCAGCAGCCCAGAAGGGGGAACTTACGAGCAGTACTTC | CASSPEGGTYEQYF
TRBJ2-3 | - | TRBV10-3 | few | TGTGCCATCAGTCGGCAAAGCGGCAGCACAGATACGCAGTATTTT | CAISRQSGSTDTQYF
TRBJ1-1 | - | TRBV6-6 | - | TGTGCCAGCTGCTGGACGGGGAACACTGAAGCTTTCTTT | CASCWTGNTEAFF
TRBJ1-1 | - | TRBV7-3 | - | TGTGCCAGCAGCTTAGACGGCAATACTGGGGGGGGGAACACTGAAGCTTTCTTT | CASSLDGNTGGGNTEAFF
TRBJ2-1 | - | TRBV14 | once | TGTGCCAGCAGCCAAGTGGCTTGGACTACCGTCAATGAGCAGTTCTTC | CASSQVAWTTVNEQFF